This is a list of T cell receptor beta chains from one sample in a study of a mutant IDH1 vaccine in newly diagnosed glioma. Clones were sequenced by immunoSEQ multiplex PCR, and TCRdb holds only the in-frame ones, with some missing. Among tens of thousands of clones, around 90% were seen once, and the ten largest hold approximately 0.6%. For these TCRs, the target antigens are not known. Sequenced material: PBMCs, taken from a glioma patient whose treatment included an IDH1 peptide vaccine. The receptors originated from a woman in her 50s with glioma. Both conserved end residues are trimmed from each CDR3.

J gene | V gene | CDR3 protein
TRBJ2-4 | TRBV7-8 | ASSPEDRVAKNIQY
TRBJ2-1 | TRBV19 | ASSVSGRKDEQF
TRBJ1-4 | TRBV19 | ASSMGSSEEKLF
TRBJ2-7 | TRBV29-1 | SGSGTGDEQY
TRBJ1-3 | TRBV6-5 | ASTPTRGLGDTIY
TRBJ2-7 | TRBV7-9 | ASSLSGGSVPYEQY
TRBJ2-7 | TRBV10-3 | AISEEAGGSYEQY
TRBJ2-2 | TRBV19 | ASTRVTGELF
TRBJ1-6 | TRBV7-8 | ASSSADWDNSPLH
TRBJ1-1 | TRBV5-1 | ASSFGQLNTEAF
TRBJ2-4 | TRBV28 | ASSPTFSAKNIQY
TRBJ1-2 | TRBV7-9 | ASTSGTYAGGYT
TRBJ1-1 | TRBV2 | ASSGGQGAEAF
TRBJ2-7 | TRBV7-9 | ASSFPDRIYEQY
TRBJ2-2 | TRBV7-5 | ARSLDGGGTGELF
TRBJ2-7 | TRBV5-6 | ASSFWGGNEQY
TRBJ2-2 | TRBV5-4 | ASSGLAGATGELF
TRBJ1-5 | TRBV5-8 | ASSPRVGNQPQH
TRBJ2-5 | TRBV18 | ASSPPSRPETQY
TRBJ1-6 | TRBV28 | ASSLIGRNNSPLH
TRBJ2-2 | TRBV25-1 | ASSEGTQNTGELF
TRBJ1-1 | TRBV5-1 | ASSLTGDTEAF
TRBJ2-7 | TRBV7-2 | ASSLGPAGGAYEQY
TRBJ2-5 | TRBV6-5 | ASSYSGVGGQETQY
TRBJ1-1 | TRBV11-2 | ASSPNRGGTEAF
TRBJ1-5 | TRBV10-2 | ASSTGGGVSNQPQH
TRBJ1-1 | TRBV6-5 | ASSYSAENTEAF
TRBJ2-7 | TRBV5-6 | ASSLGYAYEQY
TRBJ1-3 | TRBV7-9 | ASSSQLYGGNTIY
TRBJ1-4 | TRBV19 | ASSPRGTNEKLF
TRBJ2-7 | TRBV19 | ASSRGQVGYEQY
TRBJ2-7 | TRBV11-2 | ATEKGREQY
TRBJ2-7 | TRBV7-3 | ASSLTGTGTYEQY
TRBJ2-3 | TRBV30 | AWSSLAGPPDTQY
TRBJ2-1 | TRBV11-2 | ASSSPGGYNEQF